Included here is one T cell receptor beta chain sequence, with context. What antigen it recognizes has not been identified. Qualities for individual bases were not recorded, and no much larger clone is one base off. The immunoSEQ Assay, a bias-controlled multiplex PCR, was used to amplify TCRbeta CDR3 regions from genomic DNA. Concerning the study's data processing: The number of nucleated cells in each sample was estimated by amplification of reference gene primers within the assay. Sequence reads were collapsed and filtered to measure the absolute abundance of every unique TCRbeta CDR3 rearrangement. For each sample, productive Simpson clonality was calculated as the square root of Simpson's diversity index over productive rearrangements. In its TCRdb copy, this immuneACCESS table keeps in-frame sequences only and misses some clones. Where compared with another copy, unresolved V genes explain less than half of these, and the others have no known cause. The V and J calls and the clone size are those of that table, but D and trimming were determined from the DNA. In this sample the table shows 310,000 or so clones, over 75% of which occur a single time. The ten most abundant clones make up 3.5% to 4.5% of the sample.

These data come from a study of blood T cell repertoires in COVID-19 (dated by TCRdb to 2018 to 2021). A note on the overall study: Samples from collaborators originated in the United States, Italy and Spain and spanned both the acute and convalescent phases of COVID-19. Sample metadata almost always included a de-identified subject ID, COVID-19 status, age in years and sex. The prospective study material was composed of cDNA or gDNA derived from T cells, B-cell-depleted T cells, or PBMCs. The repertoires were made available in a free public database intended to serve as a resource for research on the immune response to SARS-CoV-2. Where available, HLA class I and class II types were obtained from metadata supplied by the sample provider rather than from assay-based typing. The samples were drawn from the first 160 participants of the ongoing ImmuneRACE study and from 950 to 1,500 subjects provided by 6 global collaborators. Subjects who had been exposed to COVID-19, were actively infected with it, or had recovered from it provided the deeply sampled blood TCRbeta repertoires that made up the dataset. Beyond this particular receptor, the publication reports: How much clinical and demographic metadata was included differed by source and by participant, and the metadata was provided uncurated.

Sequences SNHLY (CDR1) and FYNNEI (CDR2) are obtained from the germline V gene. There are 14 amino acids in the CDR3, from cysteine to phenylalanine inclusive. Only the CDR3 part of the read is kept: 42 bases, read in frame from the first base. V drops 6 bases and J drops 7 bases, leaving 13 bases in between. Collaborating institutions collected whole blood in K2EDTA tubes following their own protocols. For TCRbeta analysis, collaborators shipped samples in one of three forms: frozen whole blood, isolated PBMCs, or DNA extracted from either of those sample types. The rearrangement combines TRBV2 with TRBJ1-6, and TRBD1 may be the D gene, going by 6 matching bases. Sequencing input: peripheral blood. The sequence was collected from a woman between 45 and 60 years old with active or convalescent COVID-19. In nucleotides, the sequence is TGTGCCAGCAGAGGGGCAGGGGCGAATTCACCCCTCCACTTT. Its coded protein is CASRGAGANSPLHF.